This T cell receptor beta chain came from a study of blood T cell repertoires in COVID-19. The germline CDR1 and CDR2 sequences are SGHAT and FQNNGV. This CDR3 has 16 amino acids. V was clipped by 5 bases and J by 0 bases, with 17 bases between them. Profiled with immunoSEQ multiplex PCR; TCRdb holds only in-frame clones, not every one. This table has about 280,000 clones, about 80% appearing once. The sequencing input was peripheral blood. This sequence joins TRBV11-2 and TRBJ2-7; D ambiguous. The origin of this receptor is a woman between 45 and 60 years old who had recovered from COVID-19. CDR3 residues: CASSPVKTGRSYEQYF. In DNA form, the CDR3 reads TGTGCCAGCAGCCCAGTGAAAACTGGGCGCTCCTACGAGCAGTACTTC.